These 20 T cell receptor beta chains originate from one sample sequenced in a study of blood T cell repertoires in COVID-19. This table comes from immunoSEQ multiplex PCR, and its TCRdb copy is limited to in-frame clones, with some not included. The table lists about 110,000 clones, nearly 90% of them singletons. The specimen sequenced was peripheral blood. The receptor source for this set is a human donor in a cohort sampled during active COVID-19.

The chain recombines TRBV30 with TRBJ2-7; a possible D gene is TRBD1 (6 bases). Germline values: CDR1 GTSNPN, CDR2 SVGIG (reference sequence). This CDR3 comprises 16 residues. Trimming took off 3 bases at V and 0 bases at J, with 18 bases between the two ends. The CDR3 loop reads CAWRAPGQQTSYEQYF. The CDR3 DNA reads TGTGCCTGGAGAGCACCGGGACAACAAACCTCCTACGAGCAGTACTTC.

J is TRBJ1-2 and V is TRBV5-6, with D possibly being TRBD1 (5 bases). CDR3 size: 16 residues. Trimming took off 3 bases at V and 7 bases at J, with 22 bases between the two ends. Per the germline V gene, CDR1 is SGHDT and CDR2 is YYEEEE. Here the CDR3 reads CASSYPTGGSLVGYTF. The CDR3 DNA sequence: TGTGCCAGCAGCTACCCTACGGGGGGGTCCCTTGTTGGCTACACCTTC.

The V and J genes are TRBV2 and TRBJ2-3; the D gene is possibly TRBD1 (5 bases). V shed 6 bases and J shed 5 bases, with 9 bases lying between them. Germline lookup yields CDR1 SNHLY and CDR2 FYNNEI. CDR3 length: 12 amino acids. The CDR3 reads CASSGQGDTQYF. The CDR3 region has the DNA TGTGCCAGCAGCGGTCAGGGAGATACGCAGTATTTT.

This clone was recorded once. This chain uses TRBV19 with TRBJ2-2; TRBD2 matches at 9 bases. This CDR3 comprises 19 residues. Germline loops: CDR1 LNHDA, CDR2 SQIVND (reference sequence). Trimming at V came to 7 bases and at J to 1 base, leaving 16 bases not matched to a gene. The CDR3 DNA reads as TGTGCCAGTACCCGATCCCTGGGCCTAGCGGGGCAGAACACCGGGGAGCTGTTTTTT. This sequence encodes CASTRSLGLAGQNTGELFF.

V gene TRBV2 combines with J gene TRBJ2-5; 12 nucleotides line up with TRBD2. The CDR3 contains 17 residues. Looked up from germline, CDR1 is SNHLY and CDR2 is FYNNEI. The trim removed 6 bases at V and 3 bases at J, leaving 11 bases unmatched. This chain's CDR3 is CASRDLGTSGYKETQYF. CDR3 sequence (DNA): TGTGCCAGCAGAGACTTAGGGACTAGCGGGTACAAAGAGACCCAGTACTTC.

The chain is built from TRBV28 and TRBJ2-2, with 7 bases aligning to TRBD2. There are 15 residues in the CDR3. The germline V gene encodes CDR1 MDHEN and CDR2 SYDVKM. Losses at the gene ends were 5 bases for V and 5 bases for J; bases not matched to a gene: 8. The CDR3 spells CASSTGTTRTGELFF. The CDR3 region has the DNA TGTGCCAGCAGTACCGGGACTACCCGTACCGGGGAGCTGTTTTTT.

The chain combines TRBV3-1 (or the pseudogene TRBV3-2) with TRBJ2-5; 9 nucleotides agree with TRBD2. V lost 3 bases and J lost 2; bases outside the gene matches: 7. The CDR3 is made up of 16 amino acids. In germline, CDR1 is LGHDT, CDR2 YNNKEL (reference sequence). The CDR3 DNA reads as TGTGCCAGCAGCCACCAAGGACTAGCGATACAAGAGACCCAGTACTTC. Translating gives CASSHQGLAIQETQYF.

This chain joins TRBV6-5 and TRBJ2-7; TRBD1 agrees at 8 bases. The length of the CDR3 is 14 residues. The V gene's germline CDR1 is MNHEY and CDR2 SVGAGI. V shed 8 bases and J 4 bases; nucleotides not matched to a gene: 10. CDR3 nucleotide sequence: TGTGCCAGCGGGATGCAGGGGGCAAGTTACGAGCAGTACTTC. Amino acid sequence: CASGMQGASYEQYF.

This chain links TRBV12-5 with TRBJ1-5; a weak D match, TRBD1 (6 bases). There are 14 residues in the CDR3. From germline, CDR1 is LGHNT and CDR2 FRNRAP. The V end was cut by 11 bases, the J end by 0 bases, with 14 bases between. The CDR3 here is CASQGYSSNQPQHF. For the CDR3, the DNA is TGTGCTTCACAGGGATATTCTAGCAATCAGCCCCAGCATTTT.

The rearrangement joins TRBV5-4 to TRBJ2-1, with D maybe TRBD1 (5 bases). CDR1 is SGHNT and CDR2 is YYREEE in the germline V gene (reference sequence). Trimming took 4 bases from V and 7 from J, leaving 18 bases between them. CDR3 length: 15 amino acids. In DNA form, the CDR3 reads TGTGCCAGCAGCCTACAGGCCACCGTCGTAAATGAGCAGTTCTTC. Translation: CASSLQATVVNEQFF.

The chain combines TRBV30 with TRBJ1-2; D possibly corresponds to TRBD1 (6 bases). The length of the CDR3 is 15 residues. The germline V gene has CDR1 GTSNPN and CDR2 SVGIG (reference sequence). Between the trimmed V and J ends, which lost 3 bases and 4 bases, there was a span of 18 bases. The CDR3 DNA reads TGTGCCTGGAGCTCCCGCAACAGGGTCGGCTATGGCTACACCTTC. Translation gives CAWSSRNRVGYGYTF.

V is TRBV5-1 and J is TRBJ2-5, with 7 bases identical to TRBD2. There are 15 residues in the CDR3. Unmatched junction bases numbered 9, after V lost 4 bases and J lost 3 bases. CDR1 is SGHRS and CDR2 is YFSETQ in the germline V gene. This CDR3 is CASSQGTGLKETQYF. The CDR3, as DNA: TGCGCCAGCAGCCAAGGAACGGGACTAAAAGAGACCCAGTACTTC. Full variable domain (missing parts from reference TRBV5-1 and TRBJ2-5): KAGVTQTPRYLIKTRGQQVTLSCSPISGHRSVSWYQQTPGQGLQFLFEYFSETQRNKGNFPGRFSGRQFSNSRSEMNVSTLELGDSALYLCASSQGTGLKETQYFGPGTRLLVL.

The rearrangement joins TRBV18 to TRBJ2-3, with 12 bases identical to TRBD2. Germline CDR1 reads KGHSH; CDR2 reads LQKENI. The CDR3 sequence is 17 residues long. With V trimmed by 4 bases and J by 4 bases, 9 bases remained unmatched. CDR3 in DNA: TGTGCCAGCTCACGGACTCAGACTAGCGGGAGTCCAGATACGCAGTATTTT. Protein sequence: CASSRTQTSGSPDTQYF. Combining the CDR3 with reference TRBV18 and TRBJ2-3 gives the whole variable domain NAGVMQNPRHLVRRRGQEARLRCSPMKGHSHVYWYRQLPEEGLKFMVYLQKENIIDESGMPKERFSAEFPKEGPSILRIQQVVRGDSAAYFCASSRTQTSGSPDTQYFGPGTRLTVL.

J is TRBJ1-1 and V is TRBV6-6; D is unresolved. Germline CDR1 is MNHNY and CDR2 is SVGAGI (reference sequence). CDR3 length equals 14 residues. V shed 2 bases and J shed 5 bases, with 12 bases lying between them. The CDR3 bases are TGTGCCAGCAGTTACGCGGAAGGAGAGACTGAAGCTTTCTTT. This encodes CASSYAEGETEAFF.

V usage is TRBV4-1 and J usage is TRBJ1-4; TRBD1 agrees at 7 bases. The germline gives CDR1 MGHRA, CDR2 YSYEKL. The J segment lost 5 bases and the V segment lost 4 bases, leaving 4 bases of the junction unmatched. CDR3 length equals 14 residues. Written as DNA, the CDR3 is TGCGCCAGCAGCCCACAGGGGCTGAATGAAAAACTGTTTTTT. This codes for CASSPQGLNEKLFF.

The chain carries TRBV4-3 and TRBJ2-7; no clear D. This CDR3 is 14 amino acids long. Trimming took 0 bases from V and 4 from J, leaving 10 bases between them. CDR1 and CDR2 (germline): LGHNA, YSLEER. The CDR3 coding sequence is TGCGCCAGCAGCCAAGAGTGGTCCGGGTACGAGCAGTACTTC. Its protein is CASSQEWSGYEQYF.

The CDR3 DNA is TGTGCCAGTCGACAGGGGACTGAAGCTTTCTTT. Its translation: CASRQGTEAFF. The chain combines TRBV19 with TRBJ1-1; 8 nucleotides align to TRBD1. Losses at the gene ends were 8 bases for V and 5 bases for J; bases not matched to a gene: 1. The germline gives CDR1 LNHDA, CDR2 SQIVND (reference sequence). This CDR3 is 11 amino acids long. Supplemented by reference TRBV19 and TRBJ1-1, the full variable domain reads DGGITQSPKYLFRKEGQNVTLSCEQNLNHDAMYWYRQDPGQGLRLIYYSQIVNDFQKGDIAEGYSVSREKKESFPLTVTSAQKNPTAFYLCASRQGTEAFFGQGTRLTVV.

The rearrangement links TRBV3-1 (or the pseudogene TRBV3-2) to TRBJ2-5, with D possibly being TRBD2 (6 bases). CDR3 size: 14 residues. Trimming pared 8 bases from V and 3 bases from J, leaving 16 bases between. CDR1 and CDR2 from the germline V gene are LGHDT and YNNKEL (reference sequence). The CDR3 DNA reads TGTGCCAGCCGCCGCGTAGCGGATAAAGAGACCCAGTACTTC. It specifies CASRRVADKETQYF.

There are a few counts of this clone. The V call is TRBV27, the J call TRBJ2-7; 8 bases line up with TRBD2. CDR1 and CDR2 (germline): MNHEY, SMNVEV (reference sequence). The CDR3 consists of 15 residues. J was trimmed by 5 bases and V by 6 bases; bases with no gene match: 12. The CDR3 loop reads CASRPQAGEFDEQYF. The CDR3 DNA sequence: TGTGCCAGCAGGCCCCAAGCGGGAGAGTTCGACGAGCAGTACTTC.

The J gene is TRBJ2-5, the V gene TRBV2; 7 nucleotides line up with TRBD2. Germline CDR1 SNHLY, CDR2 FYNNEI. J lost 5 bases, V lost 8 bases, and 2 bases had no gene match. The CDR3 consists of 11 residues. CDR3 sequence (DNA): TGTGCCAGCTGGGGGGGGGAGACCCAGTACTTC. Residues: CASWGGETQYF. Based on the CDR3 plus reference TRBV2 and TRBJ2-5, the full variable domain is EPEVTQTPSHQVTQMGQEVILRCVPISNHLYFYWYRQILGQKVEFLVSFYNNEISEKSEIFDDQFSVERPDGSNFTLKIRSTKLEDSAMYFCASWGGETQYFGPGTRLLVL.